The 19 T cell receptor beta chains below come from one sample, sequenced in a study of OX40 agonist ivuxolimab in advanced cancers. The repertoire was sequenced with immunoSEQ multiplex PCR; TCRdb's copy has only in-frame clones and lacks some. The repertoire holds 55,000 to 75,000 clones, about 88% seen once, with 0.85% to 1.4% in the top ten. The source was CD4+ or CD8+ T cells sorted from blood, collected in a trial of the OX40 agonist ivuxolimab. These receptor sequences come from an adult with an advanced solid tumor such as melanoma, head and neck, liver or kidney cancer.

The chain is built from TRBV18 and TRBJ2-7; possibly TRBD2 for D (7 bases). Germline V gene sequence: CDR1 KGHSH, CDR2 LQKENI. The CDR3 covers 15 residues. V lost 1 base, J lost 3 bases, and 13 bases lay in between. The CDR3 DNA reads TGTGCCAGCTCACCACGGGGGGGCCTACTCTACGAGCAGTACTTC. Its protein product is CASSPRGGLLYEQYF.

This chain links TRBV10-3 with TRBJ2-5; possibly TRBD1 for D (6 bases). This CDR3 is built from 14 residues. Trimming removed 8 bases at V and 3 bases at J, with 16 bases between. Germline V lookup: CDR1 ENHRY, CDR2 SYGVKD. The CDR3 bases are TGTGCCATCTCTTCGGCAGGGGATGAAGAGACCCAGTACTTC. It codes for CAISSAGDEETQYF.

V usage is TRBV14 and J usage is TRBJ2-7; TRBD2 might be the D (5 bases). Trimming stripped 0 bases from V and 1 base from J, with 10 bases between. CDR1 and CDR2 from the germline V gene are SGHDN and FVKESK. This CDR3 has 15 amino acids. CDR3 amino acids: CASSQDPSISYEQYF. Here the CDR3 DNA reads TGTGCCAGCAGCCAAGATCCTAGCATATCCTACGAGCAGTACTTC. Combining the CDR3 with reference TRBV14 and TRBJ2-7 gives the whole variable domain EAGVTQFPSHSVIEKGQTVTLRCDPISGHDNLYWYRRVMGKEIKFLLHFVKESKQDESGMPNNRFLAERTGGTYSTLKVQPAELEDSGVYFCASSQDPSISYEQYFGPGTRLTVT.

The chain joins TRBV6-5 to TRBJ1-6; D remains unclear. There are 14 residues in the CDR3. Deletions cut 6 bases from V and 7 bases from J, with 13 bases between. Germline V gene lookup returns CDR1 MNHEY and CDR2 SVGAGI. DNA for the CDR3: TGTGCCAGCAGCGGACCCACGCGAAATTCACCCCTCCACTTT. It codes for CASSGPTRNSPLHF.

This chain joins TRBV11-3 and TRBJ2-7; weak D call: TRBD2 (6 bases). The CDR3 has 13 residues. Germline V lookup: CDR1 SGHNT, CDR2 YENEEA. Between the trimmed V and J ends, which lost 3 bases and 2 bases, there was a span of 8 bases. The CDR3 DNA sequence: TGTGCCAGCAGCTTCGGGGGAGCCTACGAGCAGTACTTC. Translated, it gives CASSFGGAYEQYF.

This clone turned up a few times. This sequence joins TRBV14 and TRBJ2-7; 10 bases align to TRBD2. CDR1 and CDR2 from the germline V gene are SGHDN and FVKESK. This CDR3 has 15 residues. The V and J ends lost 4 bases and 4 bases, in that order; junction bases with no gene match: 7. The CDR3 nucleotides read TGTGCCAGCAGCCGAATAACTAGCGGGATTTACGAGCAGTACTTC. It translates to CASSRITSGIYEQYF.

This rearrangement joins TRBV5-1 to TRBJ1-1; 7 bases line up with TRBD1. J was trimmed by 4 bases and V by 3 bases; bases with no gene match: 6. CDR3 length: 14 amino acids. CDR1 SGHRS and CDR2 YFSETQ come from the germline V gene. The CDR3 sequence: CASSSDREGTEAFF. The CDR3 region has the DNA TGCGCCAGCAGCTCAGACAGGGAAGGCACTGAAGCTTTCTTT.

This rearrangement joins TRBV4-1 to TRBJ2-7; D might be TRBD1 (6 bases). V shed 2 bases and J shed 3 bases, with 14 bases lying between them. This CDR3 is built from 15 residues. Germline V CDR1 and CDR2: MGHRA, YSYEKL. This chain's CDR3 is CASSQTGTLNYEQYF. The CDR3 nucleotides are TGCGCCAGCAGCCAAACCGGGACACTCAACTACGAGCAGTACTTC.

The chain carries TRBV18 and TRBJ2-7; 7 nucleotides agree with TRBD2. Germline V CDR1 and CDR2: KGHSH, LQKENI. J gave up 0 bases and V 1 base, and 12 bases lay outside the gene matches. The CDR3 spans 18 residues. The CDR3: CASSPRREGRTSSYEQYF. For the CDR3, the DNA is TGTGCCAGCTCACCACGACGGGAAGGACGGACTAGCTCCTACGAGCAGTACTTC.

The chain combines TRBV5-6 with TRBJ2-6; 12 bases line up with TRBD2. Trimming took 1 base from V and 4 from J; bases not matched to a gene: 3. Germline V gives CDR1 SGHDT, CDR2 YYEEEE. The CDR3 is 17 amino acids. The CDR3 DNA follows: TGTGCCAGCAGCTTGCCTAGCGGGAGGGCCGGGGCCAACGTCCTGACTTTC. It is translated as CASSLPSGRAGANVLTF. The whole variable domain, filled in from reference TRBV5-6 and TRBJ2-6, reads DAGVTQSPTHLIKTRGQQVTLRCSPKSGHDTVSWYQQALGQGPQFIFQYYEEEERQRGNFPDRFSGHQFPNYSSELNVNALLLGDSALYLCASSLPSGRAGANVLTFGAGSRLTVL.

J is TRBJ2-1 and V is TRBV7-2; TRBD2 is a possible D gene (6 bases). Germline loops: CDR1 SGHTA, CDR2 FQGNSA. The CDR3 covers 15 residues. V was shortened by 1 base and J by 7 bases, with 14 bases between the two germline ends. The CDR3 DNA follows: TGTGCCAGCAGCTTAGGCCTAGCGTTAGGGAATGAGCAGTTCTTC. Translating it yields CASSLGLALGNEQFF.

This chain links TRBV7-9 with TRBJ1-5; the D is unclear. V was trimmed by 4 bases and J by 6 bases, leaving 16 bases between them. CDR1 is SEHNR, CDR2 FQNEAQ, per germline (reference sequence). This CDR3 contains 15 residues. The CDR3 bases are TGTGCCAGCAGCTACTCCGGGAACCCGGCTCAGCCCCAGCATTTT. This sequence encodes CASSYSGNPAQPQHF.

V and J are TRBV27 and TRBJ2-7; tentative D call: TRBD2 (6 bases). V dropped 4 bases and J dropped 2 bases, with 12 bases sitting between them. The CDR3 contains 14 residues. Germline V CDR1 and CDR2: MNHEY, SMNVEV (reference sequence). In DNA form, the CDR3 reads TGTGCCAGCAGTTGGCGGGACCCTACCTACGAGCAGTACTTC. This translates into CASSWRDPTYEQYF.

The chain combines TRBV27 with TRBJ1-2; 7 bases match TRBD1. The CDR3 has 16 amino acids. Unmatched junction bases numbered 12, after V lost 3 bases and J lost 5 bases. Germline V gene data show CDR1 as MNHEY and CDR2 as SMNVEV (reference sequence). The CDR3 DNA reads TGTGCCAGCAGTTTCGAGGGATCGGGACAGATGTATGGCTACACCTTC. Encoded protein: CASSFEGSGQMYGYTF.

The CDR3 loop reads CASSLFTGVNTEAFF. CDR3 nucleotides: TGTGCCAGCAGTTTATTTACAGGTGTAAACACTGAAGCTTTCTTT. The rearrangement uses TRBV28 and TRBJ1-1; a weak D match, TRBD1 (5 bases). V dropped 1 base and J dropped 2 bases, with 11 bases sitting between them. CDR1 is MDHEN, CDR2 SYDVKM, per germline. The CDR3 has 15 residues. Looking up the rest from reference TRBV28 and TRBJ1-1 gives the full variable domain: DVKVTQSSRYLVKRTGEKVFLECVQDMDHENMFWYRQDPGLGLRLIYFSYDVKMKEKGDIPEGYSVSREKKERFSLILESASTNQTSMYLCASSLFTGVNTEAFFGQGTRLTVV.

The V call is TRBV29-1, the J call TRBJ2-2; no reliable D call. The CDR3 is 12 residues long. The germline V gene has CDR1 SQVTM and CDR2 ANQGSEA. The V end lost 4 bases, the J end lost 4 bases, and 7 bases lay between the germline ends. In DNA form, the CDR3 reads TGCAGCGTTGCTACTCCCACCGGGGAGCTGTTTTTT. Its protein is CSVATPTGELFF.

V is TRBV2 and J is TRBJ2-1, with 7 bases that match TRBD2. The V segment lost 4 bases and the J segment 4 bases; nucleotides outside the gene matches: 13. The germline V gene has CDR1 SNHLY and CDR2 FYNNEI. This CDR3 contains 17 residues. CDR3 nucleotides: TGTGCCAGCAGTGGCCCGCCGACTAGCCAAAAATACAATGAGCAGTTCTTC. Its protein is CASSGPPTSQKYNEQFF.

The CDR3 here is CASSGGTPRRLEPLHF. The CDR3 bases are TGTGCCAGCAGTGGGGGGACACCGAGGAGGTTAGAACCCCTCCACTTT. The chain couples TRBV27 to TRBJ1-6; D perhaps matches TRBD1 (6 bases). The V end was cut by 5 bases, the J end by 12 bases, with 23 bases between. This CDR3 spans 16 amino acids. Germline V gene lookup returns CDR1 MNHEY and CDR2 SMNVEV (reference sequence).

V is TRBV5-1 and J is TRBJ2-5, with D unclear. V lost 0 bases, J lost 5 bases, and 11 bases lay in between. The CDR3 extends over 14 amino acids. Germline loops: CDR1 SGHRS, CDR2 YFSETQ. CDR3 sequence (DNA): TGCGCCAGCAGCTTGGTTTCGGGTTACGAGACCCAGTACTTC. As protein: CASSLVSGYETQYF.